This TCR beta chain was identified during a study of a mutant IDH1 vaccine in newly diagnosed glioma. Overall study findings and caveats: Patients showed vaccine-induced immune responses at a rate of 90% to 95%.

Time point noted: week 11, during vaccination. Doses of 300 ug of mutant IDH1 20-mer peptide were given with topical imiquimod. Clones were sequenced by immunoSEQ multiplex PCR, and TCRdb holds only the in-frame ones, with some missing. The sample includes about 36,000 clones, about four fifths of them seen just once. In regard to this clone: Its antigen remains unidentified.

Germline V gives CDR1 SGDLS, CDR2 YYNGEE. V dropped 4 bases and J dropped 3; count of bases not matched to a gene: 8. The CDR3 has 16 amino acids. The sequence was obtained from a woman aged 25-40 years with glioma. Some clones in this sample may be carry-over from other donors' samples. This rearrangement joins TRBV9 to TRBJ2-3, with TRBD2 matching 10 bases. Sample: peripheral blood mononuclear cells (PBMCs), taken from a glioma patient whose treatment included an IDH1 peptide vaccine. CDR3 DNA sequence: TGTGCCAGCAGCCCTAGCGGGAGAGGTGGAACAGATACGCAGTATTTT. This codes for CASSPSGRGGTDTQYF.